The source of this TCR beta chain is a study of blood T cell repertoires in COVID-19. Germline CDR1 is SGDLS and CDR2 is YYNGEE. V gave up 4 bases and J gave up 3 bases; unmatched junction bases: 7. CDR3 length: 15 residues. The data were produced by immunoSEQ multiplex PCR, yet TCRdb's version contains in-frame clones alone and is incomplete. The table includes 70,000 to 95,000 clones, roughly 90% detected once. Source material: peripheral blood. V and J are TRBV9 and TRBJ2-5, with 9 bases that match TRBD1. The TCR comes from a human donor with active COVID-19. The donor label of this sample is uncertain. CDR3 region: CASSLRTGAKETQYF. The DNA of the CDR3 is TGTGCCAGCAGCCTTCGGACAGGGGCCAAAGAGACCCAGTACTTC.